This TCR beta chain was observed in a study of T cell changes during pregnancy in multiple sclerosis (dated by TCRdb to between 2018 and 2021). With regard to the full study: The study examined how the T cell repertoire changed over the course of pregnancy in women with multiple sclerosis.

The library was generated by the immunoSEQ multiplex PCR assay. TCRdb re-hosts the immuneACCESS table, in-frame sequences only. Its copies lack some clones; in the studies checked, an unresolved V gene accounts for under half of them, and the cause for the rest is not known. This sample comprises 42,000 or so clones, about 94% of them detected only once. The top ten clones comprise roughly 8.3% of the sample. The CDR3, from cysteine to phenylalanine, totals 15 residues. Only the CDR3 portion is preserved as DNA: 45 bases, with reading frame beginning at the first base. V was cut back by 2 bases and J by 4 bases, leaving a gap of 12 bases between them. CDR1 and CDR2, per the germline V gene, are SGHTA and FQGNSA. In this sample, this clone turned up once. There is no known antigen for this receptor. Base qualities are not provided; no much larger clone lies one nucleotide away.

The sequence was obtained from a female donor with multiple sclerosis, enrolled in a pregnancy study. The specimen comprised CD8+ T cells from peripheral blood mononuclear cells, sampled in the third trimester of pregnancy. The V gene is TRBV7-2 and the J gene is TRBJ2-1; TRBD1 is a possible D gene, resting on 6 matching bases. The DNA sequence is TGTGCCAGCAGCTTATACAGGGACGGGTACAATGAGCAGTTCTTC. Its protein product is CASSLYRDGYNEQFF.